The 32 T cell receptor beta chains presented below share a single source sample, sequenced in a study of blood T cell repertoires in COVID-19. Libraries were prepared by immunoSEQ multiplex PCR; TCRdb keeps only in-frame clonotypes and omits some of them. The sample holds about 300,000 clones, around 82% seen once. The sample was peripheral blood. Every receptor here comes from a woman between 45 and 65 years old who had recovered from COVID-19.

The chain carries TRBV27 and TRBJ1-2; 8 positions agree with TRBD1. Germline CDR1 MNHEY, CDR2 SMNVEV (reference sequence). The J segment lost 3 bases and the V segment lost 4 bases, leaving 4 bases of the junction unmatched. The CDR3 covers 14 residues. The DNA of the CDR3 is TGTGCCAGCAGTTCGGCGGACAGGGACTATGGCTACACCTTC. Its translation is CASSSADRDYGYTF.

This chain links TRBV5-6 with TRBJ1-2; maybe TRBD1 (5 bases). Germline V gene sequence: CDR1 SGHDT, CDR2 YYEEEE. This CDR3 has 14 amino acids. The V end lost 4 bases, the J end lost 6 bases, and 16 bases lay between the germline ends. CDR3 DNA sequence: TGTGCCAGCAGCCAGCAGGGTTTTAGTGATGGCTACACCTTC. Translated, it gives CASSQQGFSDGYTF.

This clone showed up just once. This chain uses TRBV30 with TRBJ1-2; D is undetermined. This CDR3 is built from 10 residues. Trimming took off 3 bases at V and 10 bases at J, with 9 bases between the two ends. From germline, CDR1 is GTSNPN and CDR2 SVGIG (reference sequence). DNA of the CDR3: TGTGCCTGGAGCCCTACGGTCTACACCTTC. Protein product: CAWSPTVYTF.

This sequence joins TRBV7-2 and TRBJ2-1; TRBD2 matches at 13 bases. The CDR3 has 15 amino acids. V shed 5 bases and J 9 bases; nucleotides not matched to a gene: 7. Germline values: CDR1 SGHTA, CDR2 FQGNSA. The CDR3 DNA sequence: TGTGCCAGCAGCACTACTAGCGGGGGGGCCCCTGAGCAGTTCTTC. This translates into CASSTTSGGAPEQFF.

The CDR3 protein is CSVVRNTQYF. The CDR3 DNA is TGCAGCGTTGTTAGAAATACGCAGTATTTT. This chain uses TRBV29-1 with TRBJ2-3; D gene uncertain. V was shortened by 4 bases and J by 7 bases, with 6 bases between the two germline ends. The CDR3 runs 10 residues. CDR1 SQVTM and CDR2 ANQGSEA come from the germline V gene.

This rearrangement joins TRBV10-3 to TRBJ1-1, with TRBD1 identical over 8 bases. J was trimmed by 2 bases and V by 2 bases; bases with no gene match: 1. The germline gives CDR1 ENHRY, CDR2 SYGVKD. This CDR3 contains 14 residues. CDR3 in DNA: TGTGCCATCAGTGAGGACAGGGGTAACACTGAAGCTTTCTTT. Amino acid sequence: CAISEDRGNTEAFF.

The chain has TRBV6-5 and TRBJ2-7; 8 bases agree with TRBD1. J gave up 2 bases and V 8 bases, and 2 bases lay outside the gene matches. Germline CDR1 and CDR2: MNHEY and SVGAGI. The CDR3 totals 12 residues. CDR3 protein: CASAQGAYEQYF. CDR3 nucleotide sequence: TGTGCCAGCGCACAGGGGGCCTACGAGCAGTACTTC.

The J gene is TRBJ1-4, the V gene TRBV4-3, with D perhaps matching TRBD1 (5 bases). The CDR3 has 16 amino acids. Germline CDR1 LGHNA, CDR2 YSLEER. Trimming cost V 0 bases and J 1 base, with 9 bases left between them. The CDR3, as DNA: TGCGCCAGCAGCCAAGACAGGGTTGGAACTAATGAAAAACTGTTTTTT. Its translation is CASSQDRVGTNEKLFF.

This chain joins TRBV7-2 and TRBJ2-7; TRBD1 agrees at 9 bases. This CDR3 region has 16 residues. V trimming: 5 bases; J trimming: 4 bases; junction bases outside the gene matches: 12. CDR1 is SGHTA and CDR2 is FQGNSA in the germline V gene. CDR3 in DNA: TGTGCCAGCAGCCCCTTCCAGGGACAGGGCAGGTACGAGCAGTACTTC. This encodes CASSPFQGQGRYEQYF.

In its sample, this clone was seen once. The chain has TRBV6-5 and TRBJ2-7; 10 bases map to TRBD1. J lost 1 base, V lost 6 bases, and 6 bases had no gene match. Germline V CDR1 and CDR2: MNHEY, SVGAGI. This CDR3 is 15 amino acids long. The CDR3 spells CASRGQGSQSYEQYF. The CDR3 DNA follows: TGTGCCAGCAGGGGACAGGGGAGCCAGTCCTACGAGCAGTACTTC.

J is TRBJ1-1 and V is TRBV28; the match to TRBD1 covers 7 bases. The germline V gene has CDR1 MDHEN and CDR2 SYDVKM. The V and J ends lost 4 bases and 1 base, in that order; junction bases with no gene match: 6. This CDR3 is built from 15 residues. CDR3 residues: CASSSPGQTNTEAFF. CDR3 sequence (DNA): TGTGCCAGCAGTTCTCCGGGACAGACGAACACTGAAGCTTTCTTT.

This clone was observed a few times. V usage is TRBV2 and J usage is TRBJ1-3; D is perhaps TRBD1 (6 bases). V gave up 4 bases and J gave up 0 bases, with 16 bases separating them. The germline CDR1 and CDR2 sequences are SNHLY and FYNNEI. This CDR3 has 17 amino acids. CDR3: CASSATGNRASGNTIYF. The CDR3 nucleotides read TGTGCCAGCAGTGCTACAGGGAACCGGGCCTCTGGAAACACCATATATTTT.

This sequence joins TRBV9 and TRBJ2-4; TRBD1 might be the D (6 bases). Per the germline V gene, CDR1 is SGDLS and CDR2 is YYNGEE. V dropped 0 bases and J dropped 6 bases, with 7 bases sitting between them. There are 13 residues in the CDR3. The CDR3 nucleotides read TGTGCCAGCAGCGTAGAGGACAGAAACATTCAGTACTTC. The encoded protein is CASSVEDRNIQYF. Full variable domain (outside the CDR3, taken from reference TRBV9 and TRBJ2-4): DSGVTQTPKHLITATGQRVTLRCSPRSGDLSVYWYQQSLDQGLQFLIQYYNGEERAKGNILERFSAQQFPDLHSELNLSSLELGDSALYFCASSVEDRNIQYFGAGTRLSVL.

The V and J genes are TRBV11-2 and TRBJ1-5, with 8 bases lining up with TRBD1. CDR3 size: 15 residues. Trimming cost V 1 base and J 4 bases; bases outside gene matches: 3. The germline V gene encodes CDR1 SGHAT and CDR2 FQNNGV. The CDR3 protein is CASSLGQGTNQPQHF. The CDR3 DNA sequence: TGTGCCAGCAGCTTAGGACAGGGGACGAATCAGCCCCAGCATTTT.

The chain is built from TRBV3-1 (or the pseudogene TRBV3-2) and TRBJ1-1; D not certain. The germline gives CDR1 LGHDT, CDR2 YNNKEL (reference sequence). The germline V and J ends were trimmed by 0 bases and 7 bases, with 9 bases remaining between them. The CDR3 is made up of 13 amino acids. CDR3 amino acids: CASSQESRSEAFF. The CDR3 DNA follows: TGTGCCAGCAGCCAAGAGTCACGGAGTGAAGCTTTCTTT.

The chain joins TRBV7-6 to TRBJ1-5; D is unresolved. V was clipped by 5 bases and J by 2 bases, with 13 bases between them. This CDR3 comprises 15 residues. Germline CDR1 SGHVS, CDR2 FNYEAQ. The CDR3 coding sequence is TGTGCCAGCAGCCAAGGCCCGGCGGGCAATCAGCCCCAGCATTTT. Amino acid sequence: CASSQGPAGNQPQHF.

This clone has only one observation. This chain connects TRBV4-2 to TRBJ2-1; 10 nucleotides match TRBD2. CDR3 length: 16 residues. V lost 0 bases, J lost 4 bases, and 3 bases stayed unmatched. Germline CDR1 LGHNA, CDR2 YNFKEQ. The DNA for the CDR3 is TGTGCCAGCAGCCAAGATGTAGCGGGGGGATACAATGAGCAGTTCTTC. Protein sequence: CASSQDVAGGYNEQFF.

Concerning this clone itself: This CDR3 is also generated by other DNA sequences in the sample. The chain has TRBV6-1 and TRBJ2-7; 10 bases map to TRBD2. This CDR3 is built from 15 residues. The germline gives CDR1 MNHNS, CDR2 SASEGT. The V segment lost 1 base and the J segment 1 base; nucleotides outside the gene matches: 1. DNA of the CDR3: TGTGCCAGCAGTGAAGGGACTAGCGGATCCTACGAGCAGTACTTC. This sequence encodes CASSEGTSGSYEQYF.

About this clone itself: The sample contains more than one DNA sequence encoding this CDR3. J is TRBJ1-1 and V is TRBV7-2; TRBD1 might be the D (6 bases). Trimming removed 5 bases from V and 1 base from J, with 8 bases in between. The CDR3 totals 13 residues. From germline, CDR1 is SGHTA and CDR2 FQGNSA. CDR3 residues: CASSGGRNTEAFF. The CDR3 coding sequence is TGTGCCAGCAGCGGGGGCAGGAACACTGAAGCTTTCTTT. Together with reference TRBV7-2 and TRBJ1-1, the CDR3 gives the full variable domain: GAGVSQSPSNKVTEKGKDVELRCDPISGHTALYWYRQSLGQGLEFLIYFQGNSAPDKSGLPSDRFSAERTGGSVSTLTIQRTQQEDSAVYLCASSGGRNTEAFFGQGTRLTVV.

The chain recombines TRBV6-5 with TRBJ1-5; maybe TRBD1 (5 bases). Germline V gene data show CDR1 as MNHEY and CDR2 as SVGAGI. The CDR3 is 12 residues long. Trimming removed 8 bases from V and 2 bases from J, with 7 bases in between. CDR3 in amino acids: CASGGGNQPQHF. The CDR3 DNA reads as TGTGCCAGCGGAGGGGGCAATCAGCCCCAGCATTTT.

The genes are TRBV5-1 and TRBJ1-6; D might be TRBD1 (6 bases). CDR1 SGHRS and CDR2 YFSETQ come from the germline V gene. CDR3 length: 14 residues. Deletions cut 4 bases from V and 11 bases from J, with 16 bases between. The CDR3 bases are TGCGCCAGCAGCCCGGGACAAGCCCTGACACCCCTCCACTTT. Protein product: CASSPGQALTPLHF.

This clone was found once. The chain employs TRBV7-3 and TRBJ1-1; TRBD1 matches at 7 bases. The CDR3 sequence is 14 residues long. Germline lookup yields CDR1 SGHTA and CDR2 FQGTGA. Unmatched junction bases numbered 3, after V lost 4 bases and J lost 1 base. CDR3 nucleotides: TGTGCCAGCAGCTCCGGGACAGCGAACACTGAAGCTTTCTTT. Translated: CASSSGTANTEAFF.

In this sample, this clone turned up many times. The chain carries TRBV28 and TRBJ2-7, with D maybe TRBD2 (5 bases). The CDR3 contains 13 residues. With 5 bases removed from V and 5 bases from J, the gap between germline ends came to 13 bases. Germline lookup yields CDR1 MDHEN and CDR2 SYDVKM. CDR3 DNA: TGTGCCAGCAGTCCCTCTAGCCCCAACGAGCAGTACTTC. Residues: CASSPSSPNEQYF.

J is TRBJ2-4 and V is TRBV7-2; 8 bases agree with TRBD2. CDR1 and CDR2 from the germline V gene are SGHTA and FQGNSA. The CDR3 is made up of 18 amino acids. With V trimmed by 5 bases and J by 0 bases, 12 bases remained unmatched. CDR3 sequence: CASSVDLAGGVAKNIQYF. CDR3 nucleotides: TGTGCCAGCAGCGTCGACCTGGCCGGGGGGGTAGCCAAAAACATTCAGTACTTC. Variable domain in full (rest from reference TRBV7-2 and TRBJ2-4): GAGVSQSPSNKVTEKGKDVELRCDPISGHTALYWYRQSLGQGLEFLIYFQGNSAPDKSGLPSDRFSAERTGGSVSTLTIQRTQQEDSAVYLCASSVDLAGGVAKNIQYFGAGTRLSVL.

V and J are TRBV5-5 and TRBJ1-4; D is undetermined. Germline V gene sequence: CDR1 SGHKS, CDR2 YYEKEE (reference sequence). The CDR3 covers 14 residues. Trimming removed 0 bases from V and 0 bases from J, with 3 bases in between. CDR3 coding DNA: TGTGCCAGCAGCTTGGACTCAACTAATGAAAAACTGTTTTTT. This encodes CASSLDSTNEKLFF.

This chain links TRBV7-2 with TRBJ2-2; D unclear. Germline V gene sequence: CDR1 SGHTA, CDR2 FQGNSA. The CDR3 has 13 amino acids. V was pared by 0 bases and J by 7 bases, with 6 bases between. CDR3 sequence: CASSLAANGELFF. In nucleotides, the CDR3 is TGTGCCAGCAGCTTAGCTGCTAACGGGGAGCTGTTTTTT. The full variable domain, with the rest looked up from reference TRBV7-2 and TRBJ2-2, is GAGVSQSPSNKVTEKGKDVELRCDPISGHTALYWYRQSLGQGLEFLIYFQGNSAPDKSGLPSDRFSAERTGGSVSTLTIQRTQQEDSAVYLCASSLAANGELFFGEGSRLTVL.

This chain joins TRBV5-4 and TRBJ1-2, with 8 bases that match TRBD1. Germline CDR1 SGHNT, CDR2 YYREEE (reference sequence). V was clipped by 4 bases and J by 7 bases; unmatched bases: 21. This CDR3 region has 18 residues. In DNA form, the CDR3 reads TGTGCCAGCAGCCATAACTCTCTCTCTCTGACAGGGGAGGGTGGCTACACCTTC. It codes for CASSHNSLSLTGEGGYTF.

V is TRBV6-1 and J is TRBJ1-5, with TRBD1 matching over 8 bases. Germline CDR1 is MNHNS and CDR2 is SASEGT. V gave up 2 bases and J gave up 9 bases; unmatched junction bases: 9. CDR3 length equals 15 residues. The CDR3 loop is CASSESRTGITPQHF. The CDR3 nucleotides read TGTGCCAGCAGTGAAAGTAGGACAGGGATCACGCCCCAGCATTTT.

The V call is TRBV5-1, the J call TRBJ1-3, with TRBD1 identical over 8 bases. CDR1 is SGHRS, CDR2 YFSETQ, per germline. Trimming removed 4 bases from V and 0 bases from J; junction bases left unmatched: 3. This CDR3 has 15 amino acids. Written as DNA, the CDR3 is TGCGCCAGCAGCCCAGGGGGCCTCTCTGGAAACACCATATATTTT. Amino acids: CASSPGGLSGNTIYF.

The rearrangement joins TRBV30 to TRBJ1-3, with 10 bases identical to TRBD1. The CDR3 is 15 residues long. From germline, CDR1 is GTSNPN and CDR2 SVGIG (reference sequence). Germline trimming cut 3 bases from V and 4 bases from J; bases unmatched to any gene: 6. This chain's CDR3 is CAWRPGQGLGNTIYF. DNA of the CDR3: TGTGCCTGGAGACCGGGACAGGGGCTCGGAAACACCATATATTTT.

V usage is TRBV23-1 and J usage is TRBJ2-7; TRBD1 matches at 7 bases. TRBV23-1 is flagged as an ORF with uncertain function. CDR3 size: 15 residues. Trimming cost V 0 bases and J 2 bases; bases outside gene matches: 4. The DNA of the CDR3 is TGCGCCAGCAGTCAATCGGGGACAGCGGCCTACGAGCAGTACTTC. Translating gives CASSQSGTAAYEQYF.

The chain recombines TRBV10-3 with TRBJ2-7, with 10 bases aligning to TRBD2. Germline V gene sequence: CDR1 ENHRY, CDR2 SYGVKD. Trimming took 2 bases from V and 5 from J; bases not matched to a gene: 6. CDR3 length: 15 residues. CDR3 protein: CAISEALAGDDEQYF. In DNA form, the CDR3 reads TGTGCCATCAGTGAGGCCCTAGCGGGAGATGACGAGCAGTACTTC.